This T cell receptor (beta chain) derives from a study of molecular identifiers for immune sequencing clone quantification. Findings of the study overall: Molecules of identical TCR sharing a barcode could underestimate highly expanded clone sizes.

From the PCR reads, TCRdb called clonotypes with MiXCR, one entry per CDR3 protein. Of some 590,000 distinct CDR3 sequences in the sample, 25% were seen once. This clonotype was observed a handful of times. Its specificity is not known. V lost 3 bases and J lost 0; bases outside the gene matches: 11. The CDR3 spans 18 residues. The germline CDR1 and CDR2 sequences are SGHNT and YYREEE (reference sequence). The rearrangement joins TRBV5-4 to TRBJ2-3, with TRBD2 identical over 9 bases. Sequencing input: naive CD8+ T cells from blood, with Jurkat cell RNA spiked in. This sample's subset: FACS-sorted CD8+CD4-CCR7+CD45RA+ naive T cells. The receptor was derived from a human donor in good health. Some libraries in this study had Jurkat cell RNA spiked in. As DNA, the CDR3 is TGTGCCAGCAGCTGGGGACTAGCCGGAAAAACTAGCACAGATACGCAGTATTTT. It translates to CASSWGLAGKTSTDTQYF.